This T cell receptor beta chain was recovered during a study of regulatory T cells in long-lasting Graves disease. Study as a whole: Antithyroid drugs had been taken by newly diagnosed Graves' patients for under 3 months.

In germline, CDR1 is SGHDN, CDR2 FVKESK. The CDR3 consists of 22 residues. Trimming removed 6 bases from V and 1 base from J; junction bases left unmatched: 22. Both iRepertoire HTBI primers and Arm-PCR of CDR3 regions were used to build the TCR beta libraries. Each CDR3 protein is one row after TCRdb ran MiXCR on the multiplex PCR reads. The sample includes 400,000 to 550,000 distinct CDR3 sequences, more than 12% seen only once; the top ten take about a sixth. About this clonotype: What it binds is not known.

Time point: newly diagnosed GD, antithyroid drugs for less than 3 months. The authors made the TCR library using RNA they extracted from PBMCs. Study-level points and caveats: Graves' patients with persistent disease showed TCR diversity lower than patients newly diagnosed. Because few samples were included, accuracy may have been lower.

This sample also belongs to another study, concerning T cells in Graves' hyperthyroidism and ophthalmopathy. As that report states: Hyperthyroidism in the patients, aged 18 to 65, was newly diagnosed and under 2 months in duration.

This material consisted of peripheral blood mononuclear cells (PBMCs), taken at new diagnosis, from a patient treated with antithyroid drugs. This TCR came from a woman under 40 with Graves disease. The V and J genes are TRBV14 and TRBJ2-6, with 9 bases that match TRBD1. The CDR3 sequence: CASSRRTGGARLELSGANVLTF. Here the CDR3 DNA reads TGTGCCAGCAGTCGGAGAACAGGGGGCGCGCGGCTAGAGTTATCTGGGGCCAACGTCCTGACTTTC.